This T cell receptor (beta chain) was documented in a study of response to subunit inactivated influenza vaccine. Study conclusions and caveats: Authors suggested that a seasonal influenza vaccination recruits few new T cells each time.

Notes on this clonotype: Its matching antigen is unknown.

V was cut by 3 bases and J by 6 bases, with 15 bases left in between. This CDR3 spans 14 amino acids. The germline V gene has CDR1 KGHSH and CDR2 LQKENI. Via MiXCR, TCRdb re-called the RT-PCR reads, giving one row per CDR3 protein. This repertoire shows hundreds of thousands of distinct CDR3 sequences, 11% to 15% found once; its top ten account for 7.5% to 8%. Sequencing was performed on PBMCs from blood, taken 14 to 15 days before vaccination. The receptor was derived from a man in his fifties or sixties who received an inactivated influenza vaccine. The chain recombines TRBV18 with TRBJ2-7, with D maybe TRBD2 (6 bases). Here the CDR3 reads CASSPGTEGSEQYF. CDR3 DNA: TGTGCCAGCTCACCCGGGACGGAGGGCTCCGAGCAGTACTTC. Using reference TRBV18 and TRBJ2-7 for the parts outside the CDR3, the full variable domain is NAGVMQNPRHLVRRRGQEARLRCSPMKGHSHVYWYRQLPEEGLKFMVYLQKENIIDESGMPKERFSAEFPKEGPSILRIQQVVRGDSAAYFCASSPGTEGSEQYFGPGTRLTVT.